One TCR beta chain is described in this entry. This sample was included in a study of T cells after somatic rescue of genetic block. Generated by immunoSEQ multiplex PCR, the TCRdb table keeps only in-frame clones and is missing some. This sample carries 15,000 or so clones, roughly two thirds of them seen once, and the ten largest clones take over 12%. Germline V gives CDR1 LNHNV, CDR2 YYDKDF (reference sequence). V was clipped by 4 bases and J by 0 bases; unmatched bases: 6. The CDR3 is made up of 17 amino acids. Sequenced sample: peripheral blood mononuclear cells (PBMCs). V is TRBV15 and J is TRBJ1-5; 10 bases match TRBD1. This receptor was taken from a boy younger than 18. The CDR3 sequence: CATSIRDRGYSNQPQHF. CDR3 DNA: TGTGCCACCAGCATCCGGGACAGGGGTTATAGCAATCAGCCCCAGCATTTT.